The rows below give T cell receptor beta chains drawn from one sample of a study of cytomegalovirus exposure and HLA in healthy donors. Assay: immunoSEQ multiplex PCR; the TCRdb copy retains only in-frame clones and omits some. Altogether about 160,000 clones are present, around 84% being singletons, with the ten largest covering 1%. The specimen was PBMCs. The receptors were sampled from a boy between 2 and 10 years old in good health and CMV-seronegative. CDR3s include the opening cysteine and the closing phenylalanine or tryptophan. Each record gives: J gene, V gene, D gene, clone size, CDR3 DNA, CDR3 protein. A D gene is named only where the DNA matches it firmly. Rows give clone size only sometimes, using once, few, many, or a class for an expanded clone.

j_call: TRBJ1-1; v_call: TRBV6-6; d_call: TRBD1; clone_size: -; cdr3_nt: TGTGCCAGCGGCACAGGGGCAGGGGACACTGAAGCTTTCTTT; cdr3_aa: CASGTGAGDTEAFF
j_call: TRBJ1-2; v_call: TRBV6-6; d_call: -; clone_size: -; cdr3_nt: TGTGCCAGCAGTTACTCGCAGGACAGCTCAACCGGAACCTTC; cdr3_aa: CASSYSQDSSTGTF
j_call: TRBJ2-1; v_call: TRBV11-2; d_call: TRBD2; clone_size: few; cdr3_nt: TGTGCCAGCAGCAAGACTAGCTATGAGCAGTTCTTC; cdr3_aa: CASSKTSYEQFF
j_call: TRBJ1-1; v_call: TRBV30; d_call: TRBD1; clone_size: once; cdr3_nt: TGTGCCTGGAGGGCCCGGATCAGGGGGCCCTGGGACACTGAAGCTTTCTTT; cdr3_aa: CAWRARIRGPWDTEAFF
j_call: TRBJ1-5; v_call: TRBV12-2; d_call: -; clone_size: -; cdr3_nt: TGTGCAAGTCGCTTAGTGGGGCAGGACAAACTTCATAGCAATCAGCCCCAGCATTTT; cdr3_aa: CASRLVGQDKLHSNQPQHF
j_call: TRBJ1-4; v_call: TRBV15; d_call: -; clone_size: -; cdr3_nt: TGTGCCACCAGCAGATATAGTCCGATTACTAATGAAAAACTGTTTTTT; cdr3_aa: CATSRYSPITNEKLFF
j_call: TRBJ1-5; v_call: TRBV4-2; d_call: -; clone_size: -; cdr3_nt: TGTGCCAGCAGCCGGGGACAACATAGCAATCAGCCCCAGCATTTT; cdr3_aa: CASSRGQHSNQPQHF
j_call: TRBJ1-4; v_call: TRBV27; d_call: -; clone_size: -; cdr3_nt: TGTGCCAGCACCTCCCAGGGGAGTGAAGAAAAACTGTTTTTT; cdr3_aa: CASTSQGSEEKLFF
j_call: TRBJ1-1; v_call: TRBV5-1; d_call: TRBD1; clone_size: -; cdr3_nt: TGCGCCAGCAGCTCCCTCCTTGGGACAGGGACCGAAATGAACACTGAAGCTTTCTTT; cdr3_aa: CASSSLLGTGTEMNTEAFF
j_call: TRBJ1-1; v_call: TRBV6-5; d_call: TRBD1; clone_size: -; cdr3_nt: TGTGCCAGCAGTTACTCGGTCCAGACAGGGATCACTGAAGCTTTCTTT; cdr3_aa: CASSYSVQTGITEAFF
j_call: TRBJ1-1; v_call: TRBV15; d_call: -; clone_size: -; cdr3_nt: TGTGCCACCAGCAGAGTCGAAACAGTTAACACTGAAGCTTTCTTT; cdr3_aa: CATSRVETVNTEAFF
j_call: TRBJ2-1; v_call: TRBV13; d_call: -; clone_size: -; cdr3_nt: TGTGCCAGCAGCTTAGTAGGCACGGGGTTTGACAATGAGCAGTTCTTC; cdr3_aa: CASSLVGTGFDNEQFF
j_call: TRBJ2-3; v_call: TRBV28; d_call: -; clone_size: once; cdr3_nt: TGTGCCAGCAGCCCCGGGACTTACCTTAGCACAGATACGCAGTATTTT; cdr3_aa: CASSPGTYLSTDTQYF
j_call: TRBJ2-2; v_call: TRBV5-4; d_call: TRBD1; clone_size: -; cdr3_nt: TGTGCCAGCAGCGACAGGACAGGGTATTCCGGGGAGCTGTTTTTT; cdr3_aa: CASSDRTGYSGELFF
j_call: TRBJ1-5; v_call: TRBV19; d_call: -; clone_size: -; cdr3_nt: TGTGCCAGTAGTATCCCTGGCAGGAAAAATCAGCCCCAGCATTTT; cdr3_aa: CASSIPGRKNQPQHF
j_call: TRBJ2-7; v_call: TRBV29-1; d_call: -; clone_size: -; cdr3_nt: TGCAGCGTTGAGATTGGCAGTTCCTACGAGCAGTACTTC; cdr3_aa: CSVEIGSSYEQYF
j_call: TRBJ2-1; v_call: TRBV6-6; d_call: TRBD1; clone_size: -; cdr3_nt: TGTGCCAGCACTCCCTTGACAGGGAACTCCTACAATGAGCAGTTCTTC; cdr3_aa: CASTPLTGNSYNEQFF
j_call: TRBJ1-2; v_call: TRBV6-5; d_call: -; clone_size: -; cdr3_nt: TGTGCCAGCAGCCCGGGGGGGGACCTCTATGGCTACACCTTC; cdr3_aa: CASSPGGDLYGYTF
j_call: TRBJ1-5; v_call: TRBV27; d_call: TRBD1; clone_size: -; cdr3_nt: TGTGCCAGCAGTTTTTTTGGGACAGGGAATCAGCCCCAGCATTTT; cdr3_aa: CASSFFGTGNQPQHF
j_call: TRBJ2-1; v_call: TRBV29-1; d_call: TRBD2; clone_size: -; cdr3_nt: TGCAGCGTAAGACCGAGCGGGAGTAGAATCAATGAGCAGTTCTTC; cdr3_aa: CSVRPSGSRINEQFF
j_call: TRBJ2-3; v_call: TRBV11-3; d_call: -; clone_size: -; cdr3_nt: TGTGCCAGCAGCCCTGGAGGGGATACGCAGTATTTT; cdr3_aa: CASSPGGDTQYF
j_call: TRBJ2-1; v_call: TRBV7-3; d_call: TRBD2; clone_size: -; cdr3_nt: TGTGCCAGCAGCCGGGCGGGAGGGCAGGGTGAGCAGTTCTTC; cdr3_aa: CASSRAGGQGEQFF
j_call: TRBJ2-1; v_call: TRBV9; d_call: TRBD2; clone_size: -; cdr3_nt: TGTGCCAGCAGCGTAGTAGGCCTAGCGGGCAATAATGAGCAGTTCTTC; cdr3_aa: CASSVVGLAGNNEQFF
j_call: TRBJ2-1; v_call: TRBV10-1; d_call: -; clone_size: -; cdr3_nt: TGCGCCAGCAGTGATGGAGTAGGGGGAAATGAGCAGTTCTTC; cdr3_aa: CASSDGVGGNEQFF
j_call: TRBJ2-7; v_call: TRBV25-1; d_call: -; clone_size: -; cdr3_nt: TGTGCCAGCAGTGAATTGGGAGGATACGAGCAGTACTTC; cdr3_aa: CASSELGGYEQYF
j_call: TRBJ2-5; v_call: TRBV6-6; d_call: TRBD2; clone_size: -; cdr3_nt: TGTGCCAGCAGGGGACTAGCGGGGGGACAAGAGACCCAGTACTTC; cdr3_aa: CASRGLAGGQETQYF
j_call: TRBJ2-5; v_call: TRBV7-2; d_call: -; clone_size: -; cdr3_nt: TGTGCCAGCAGCTCCCATCCAGGGAACCTCCAAGAGACCCAGTACTTC; cdr3_aa: CASSSHPGNLQETQYF
j_call: TRBJ2-6; v_call: TRBV6-1; d_call: TRBD1; clone_size: -; cdr3_nt: TGTGCCAGCAGTGTACGGACAGGGGCCAACTCTGGGGCCAACGTCCTGACTTTC; cdr3_aa: CASSVRTGANSGANVLTF
j_call: TRBJ2-5; v_call: TRBV27; d_call: TRBD2; clone_size: -; cdr3_nt: TGTGCCAGCAGGCTCAGCGGGGGGCCTAAGACCCAGTACTTC; cdr3_aa: CASRLSGGPKTQYF
j_call: TRBJ2-5; v_call: TRBV5-1; d_call: TRBD1; clone_size: -; cdr3_nt: TGCGCCAGCAGCTTAGACCGGGACAGGGTATTTCAAGTTCTAGAAGAGACCCAGTACTTC; cdr3_aa: CASSLDRDRVFQVLEETQYF
j_call: TRBJ2-1; v_call: TRBV30; d_call: TRBD1; clone_size: -; cdr3_nt: TGTGCCTGGAGTGGGGACAGGGGGAATGAGCAGTTCTTC; cdr3_aa: CAWSGDRGNEQFF
j_call: TRBJ2-6; v_call: TRBV7-9; d_call: TRBD1; clone_size: -; cdr3_nt: TGTGCCAGCAGCATGAGGGACAGGGAAAACTCTGGGGCCAACGTCCTGACTTTC; cdr3_aa: CASSMRDRENSGANVLTF
j_call: TRBJ2-1; v_call: TRBV7-8; d_call: TRBD2; clone_size: -; cdr3_nt: TGTGCCAGCAGCTTATTAAAAGGGACTAGCGACTACAATGAGCAGTTCTTC; cdr3_aa: CASSLLKGTSDYNEQFF
j_call: TRBJ2-5; v_call: TRBV5-4; d_call: TRBD2; clone_size: -; cdr3_nt: TGTGCCAGCAGCTCAACAGCTTTGGGGGGGGAGCAGTACTTC; cdr3_aa: CASSSTALGGEQYF
j_call: TRBJ1-6; v_call: TRBV5-4; d_call: -; clone_size: -; cdr3_nt: TGTGCCAGCAGCATACCCGTCGGCCCAGGGCATTCACCCCTCCACTTT; cdr3_aa: CASSIPVGPGHSPLHF